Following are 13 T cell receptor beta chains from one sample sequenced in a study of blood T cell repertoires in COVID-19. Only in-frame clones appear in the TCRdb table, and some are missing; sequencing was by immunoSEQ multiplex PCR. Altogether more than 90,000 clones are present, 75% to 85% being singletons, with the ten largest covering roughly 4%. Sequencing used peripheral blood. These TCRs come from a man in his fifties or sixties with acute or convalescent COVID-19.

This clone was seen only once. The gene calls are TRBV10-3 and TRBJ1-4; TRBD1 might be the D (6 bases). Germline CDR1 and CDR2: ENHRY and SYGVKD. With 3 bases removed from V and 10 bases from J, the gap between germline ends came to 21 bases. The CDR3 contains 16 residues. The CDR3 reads CAISDGLGRGTGKLFF. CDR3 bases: TGTGCCATCAGTGACGGTCTAGGCAGGGGAACGGGAAAACTGTTTTTT.

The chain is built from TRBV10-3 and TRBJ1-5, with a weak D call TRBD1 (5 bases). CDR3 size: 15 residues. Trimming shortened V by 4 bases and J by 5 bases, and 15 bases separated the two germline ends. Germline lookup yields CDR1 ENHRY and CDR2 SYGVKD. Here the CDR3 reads CAISAGGTGDQPQHF. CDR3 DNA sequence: TGTGCCATCAGTGCTGGGGGGACTGGCGATCAGCCCCAGCATTTT.

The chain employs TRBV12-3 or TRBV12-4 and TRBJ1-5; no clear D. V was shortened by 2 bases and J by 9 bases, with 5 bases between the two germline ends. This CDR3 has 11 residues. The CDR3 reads CASSLTGPQHF. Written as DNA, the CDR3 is TGTGCCAGCAGTTTAACGGGGCCCCAGCATTTT.

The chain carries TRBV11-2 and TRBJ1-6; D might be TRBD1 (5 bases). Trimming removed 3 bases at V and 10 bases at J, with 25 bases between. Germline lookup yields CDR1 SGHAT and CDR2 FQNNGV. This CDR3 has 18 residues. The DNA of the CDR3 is TGTGCCAGCAGCTTGAACGTATGGGACTCCGACATGTCGTCACCCCTCCACTTT. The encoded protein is CASSLNVWDSDMSSPLHF.

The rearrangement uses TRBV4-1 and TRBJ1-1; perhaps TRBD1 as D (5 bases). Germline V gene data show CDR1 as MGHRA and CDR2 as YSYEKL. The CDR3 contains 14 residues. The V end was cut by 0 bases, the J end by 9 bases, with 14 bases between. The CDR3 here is CASSQEGQGRKAFF. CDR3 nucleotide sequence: TGCGCCAGCAGCCAAGAAGGGCAGGGAAGGAAAGCTTTCTTT.

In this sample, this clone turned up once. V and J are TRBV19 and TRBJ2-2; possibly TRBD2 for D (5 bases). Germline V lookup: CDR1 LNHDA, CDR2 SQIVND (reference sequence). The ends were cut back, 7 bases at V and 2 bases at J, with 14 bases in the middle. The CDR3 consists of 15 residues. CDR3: CASTDRTPNTGELFF. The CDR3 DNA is TGTGCCAGTACCGATCGGACTCCCAACACCGGGGAGCTGTTTTTT.

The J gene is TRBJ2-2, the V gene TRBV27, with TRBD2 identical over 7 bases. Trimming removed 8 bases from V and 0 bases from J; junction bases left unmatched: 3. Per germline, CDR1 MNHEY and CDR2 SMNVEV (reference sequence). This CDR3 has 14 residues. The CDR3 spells CASLSGTNTGELFF. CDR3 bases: TGTGCCAGCCTAAGCGGGACGAACACCGGGGAGCTGTTTTTT.

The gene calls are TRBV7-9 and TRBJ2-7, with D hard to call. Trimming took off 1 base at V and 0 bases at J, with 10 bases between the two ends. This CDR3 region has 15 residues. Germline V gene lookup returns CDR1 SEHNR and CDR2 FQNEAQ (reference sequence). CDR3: CASSLVVSSSYEQYF. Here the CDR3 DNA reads TGTGCCAGCAGCTTAGTGGTATCGAGCTCCTACGAGCAGTACTTC.

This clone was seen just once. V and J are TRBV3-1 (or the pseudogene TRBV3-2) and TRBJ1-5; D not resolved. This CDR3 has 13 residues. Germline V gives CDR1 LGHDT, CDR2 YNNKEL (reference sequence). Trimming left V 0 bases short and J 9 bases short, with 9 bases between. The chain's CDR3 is CASSQDPARPQHF. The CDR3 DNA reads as TGTGCCAGCAGCCAAGACCCCGCGCGGCCCCAGCATTTT.

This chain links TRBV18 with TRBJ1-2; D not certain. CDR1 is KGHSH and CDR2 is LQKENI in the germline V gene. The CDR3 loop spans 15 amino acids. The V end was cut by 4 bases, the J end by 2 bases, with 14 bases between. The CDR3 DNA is TGTGCCAGCTCACGCCTTCAGACGGGGAACTATGGCTACACCTTC. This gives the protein CASSRLQTGNYGYTF. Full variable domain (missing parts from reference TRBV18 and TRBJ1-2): NAGVMQNPRHLVRRRGQEARLRCSPMKGHSHVYWYRQLPEEGLKFMVYLQKENIIDESGMPKERFSAEFPKEGPSILRIQQVVRGDSAAYFCASSRLQTGNYGYTFGSGTRLTVV.

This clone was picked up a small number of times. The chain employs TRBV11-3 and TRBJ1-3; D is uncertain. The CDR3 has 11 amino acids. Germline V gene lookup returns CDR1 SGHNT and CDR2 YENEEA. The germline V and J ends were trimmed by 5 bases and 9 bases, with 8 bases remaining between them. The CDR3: CASSKEGTIYF. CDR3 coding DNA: TGTGCCAGCAGCAAAGAGGGCACCATATATTTT.

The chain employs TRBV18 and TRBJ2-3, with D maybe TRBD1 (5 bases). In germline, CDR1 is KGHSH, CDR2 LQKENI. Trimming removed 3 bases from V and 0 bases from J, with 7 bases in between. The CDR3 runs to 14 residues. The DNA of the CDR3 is TGTGCCAGCTCACCGACAGCTAGCACAGATACGCAGTATTTT. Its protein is CASSPTASTDTQYF.

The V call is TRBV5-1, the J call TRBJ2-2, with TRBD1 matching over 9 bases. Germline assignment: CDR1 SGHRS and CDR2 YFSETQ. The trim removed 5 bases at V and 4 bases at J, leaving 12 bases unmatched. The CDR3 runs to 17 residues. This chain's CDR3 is CASRARTGVRGTGELFF. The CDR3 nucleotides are TGCGCCAGCAGAGCCAGGACAGGGGTGCGTGGCACCGGGGAGCTGTTTTTT.